The 26 T cell receptor beta chains below all came from one sample that was sequenced in a study of chemoradiotherapy in HPV16-positive cancers. Method: immunoSEQ multiplex PCR; TCRdb's copy keeps in-frame clones and lacks some. The sample has about 35,000 clones; around 87% are singletons. The sequencing used blood, collected from a patient who underwent chemoradiotherapy. The receptors derive from a human donor with HPV-associated anogenital cancer.

V gene TRBV27 combines with J gene TRBJ1-1; D not resolved. This CDR3 has 13 amino acids. Germline V gives CDR1 MNHEY, CDR2 SMNVEV (reference sequence). V gave up 2 bases and J gave up 4 bases, with 8 bases separating them. CDR3 sequence: CASSLLGGTEAFF. The CDR3 DNA is TGTGCCAGCAGTTTACTGGGAGGCACTGAAGCTTTCTTT.

J is TRBJ1-1 and V is TRBV28; TRBD1 matches at 7 bases. CDR3 length: 12 residues. Germline CDR1 reads MDHEN; CDR2 reads SYDVKM. The trim removed 7 bases at V and 10 bases at J, leaving 9 bases unmatched. CDR3 in amino acids: CASINSGQTAFF. In nucleotides, the CDR3 is TGTGCCAGCATCAACTCGGGACAGACAGCTTTCTTT.

This clone has just one count. The chain joins TRBV4-3 to TRBJ1-6; TRBD1 might be the D (6 bases). Deletions cut 1 base from V and 1 base from J, with 11 bases between. CDR3 length: 17 amino acids. Germline lookup yields CDR1 LGHNA and CDR2 YSLEER. CDR3 sequence reads: CASSQASRGSYNSPLHF. The CDR3 bases are TGCGCCAGCAGCCAAGCCTCAAGGGGGTCCTATAATTCACCCCTCCACTTT.

This chain links TRBV15 with TRBJ2-1; D is ambiguous. V lost 0 bases, J lost 3 bases, and 6 bases lay in between. This CDR3 has 14 residues. The germline gives CDR1 LNHNV, CDR2 YYDKDF (reference sequence). CDR3 DNA sequence: TGTGCCACCAGCAGAGACGGTTACTACAATGAGCAGTTCTTC. It translates to CATSRDGYYNEQFF. Supplemented by reference TRBV15 and TRBJ2-1, the full variable domain reads DAMVIQNPRYQVTQFGKPVTLSCSQTLNHNVMYWYQQKSSQAPKLLFHYYDKDFNNEADTPDNFQSRRPNTSFCFLDIRSPGLGDTAMYLCATSRDGYYNEQFFGPGTRLTVL.

The rearrangement links TRBV6-1 to TRBJ2-3; 8 nucleotides line up with TRBD1. The CDR3 has 15 residues. V gave up 1 base and J gave up 1 base; unmatched junction bases: 1. Per germline, CDR1 MNHNS and CDR2 SASEGT. CDR3: CASSEETGGTDTQYF. In DNA, the CDR3 is TGTGCCAGCAGTGAAGAGACAGGGGGCACAGATACGCAGTATTTT.

The chain carries TRBV19 and TRBJ2-3; a possible D gene is TRBD1 (5 bases). V lost 1 base and J lost 2, with 7 bases in between. Germline CDR1 reads LNHDA; CDR2 reads SQIVND (reference sequence). The CDR3 spans 14 residues. The CDR3 coding sequence is TGTGCCAGTAGTATAGGACAGTACACAGATACGCAGTATTTT. This codes for CASSIGQYTDTQYF.

CDR3 region: CASSRGDPDQPQHF. The DNA for the CDR3 is TGTGCCAGCAGTCGCGGGGATCCGGATCAGCCCCAGCATTTT. V usage is TRBV9 and J usage is TRBJ1-5; D unclear. Germline V lookup: CDR1 SGDLS, CDR2 YYNGEE. Trimming took 5 bases from V and 5 from J, leaving 14 bases between them. This CDR3 has 14 residues.

The J gene is TRBJ2-5, the V gene TRBV11-2, with 8 bases matching TRBD1. The germline V gene encodes CDR1 SGHAT and CDR2 FQNNGV. The CDR3 totals 13 residues. Trimming took 3 bases from V and 5 from J; bases not matched to a gene: 2. In DNA, the CDR3 is TGTGCCAGCAGCTTTGGACAGGGTGAGACCCAGTACTTC. Protein product: CASSFGQGETQYF.

The chain links TRBV19 to TRBJ2-7; unclear D gene. From germline, CDR1 is LNHDA and CDR2 SQIVND (reference sequence). V shed 3 bases and J shed 3 bases, with 9 bases lying between them. The CDR3 contains 13 residues. The CDR3 region has the DNA TGTGCCAGTAGTATGGCCAGTCACTACGAGCAGTACTTC. Its translation: CASSMASHYEQYF.

V is TRBV9 and J is TRBJ1-2, with TRBD1 as a possible D gene (6 bases). The V and J ends lost 4 bases and 8 bases respectively, with 18 bases between them. The CDR3 is 14 amino acids. Germline V gives CDR1 SGDLS, CDR2 YYNGEE. DNA of the CDR3: TGTGCCAGCAGCCTCAACAGGGAATTCGGCGGCTACACCTTC. Its protein is CASSLNREFGGYTF. Together with reference TRBV9 and TRBJ1-2, the CDR3 gives the full variable domain: DSGVTQTPKHLITATGQRVTLRCSPRSGDLSVYWYQQSLDQGLQFLIQYYNGEERAKGNILERFSAQQFPDLHSELNLSSLELGDSALYFCASSLNREFGGYTFGSGTRLTVV.

This chain links TRBV7-2 with TRBJ2-5; TRBD2 agrees at 8 bases. The ends lost 5 bases at V and 1 base at J; junction bases unmatched: 6. The CDR3 is made up of 15 amino acids. Germline CDR1 reads SGHTA; CDR2 reads FQGNSA. The CDR3 spells CASSRISGAQETQYF. The DNA for the CDR3 is TGTGCCAGCAGCCGTATTAGCGGGGCCCAAGAGACCCAGTACTTC.

The chain carries TRBV19 and TRBJ1-6; D possibly corresponds to TRBD1 (5 bases). This CDR3 is 13 amino acids long. The germline CDR1 and CDR2 sequences are LNHDA and SQIVND (reference sequence). Trimming pared 9 bases from V and 5 bases from J, leaving 11 bases between. The CDR3 DNA follows: TGTGCCAGCGGGGCAGGGAATAATTCACCCCTCCACTTT. Its translation is CASGAGNNSPLHF.

This chain joins TRBV19 and TRBJ1-5; D is unclear. The length of the CDR3 is 14 residues. The germline V gene encodes CDR1 LNHDA and CDR2 SQIVND (reference sequence). V was pared by 5 bases and J by 0 bases, with 8 bases between. The CDR3 DNA reads as TGTGCCAGTAGTGGAAGGAATAGCAATCAGCCCCAGCATTTT. Protein sequence: CASSGRNSNQPQHF.

A single count supports this clone. The rearrangement links TRBV11-2 to TRBJ2-3; 9 bases fit TRBD1. There are 17 residues in the CDR3. CDR1 is SGHAT, CDR2 FQNNGV, per germline. V dropped 5 bases and J dropped 4; count of bases not matched to a gene: 13. CDR3 in amino acids: CASSPSKQGARADTQYF. The CDR3 nucleotides are TGTGCCAGCAGCCCGTCCAAACAGGGGGCCCGGGCAGATACGCAGTATTTT.

This clone was seen once. The rearrangement links TRBV5-6 to TRBJ1-1; D possibly corresponds to TRBD1 (5 bases). Germline CDR1 reads SGHDT; CDR2 reads YYEEEE. CDR3 length: 14 residues. V lost 5 bases and J 4 bases, leaving 15 bases between the germline ends. For the CDR3, the DNA is TGTGCCAGCAGTCAAGGGTTCGGGGGCACTGAAGCTTTCTTT. Translation gives CASSQGFGGTEAFF.

This chain joins TRBV5-4 and TRBJ2-3; the D is unclear. The CDR3 totals 14 residues. Germline-derived CDR1 and CDR2 are SGHNT and YYREEE (reference sequence). Trimming removed 5 bases from V and 2 bases from J, with 12 bases in between. The CDR3 bases are TGTGCCAGCAGTTTCGGGTTGACCACAGATACGCAGTATTTT. Its protein is CASSFGLTTDTQYF.

This chain connects TRBV10-1 to TRBJ2-7; TRBD1 might be the D (6 bases). Per germline, CDR1 WNHNN and CDR2 SYGVQD (reference sequence). V lost 4 bases to trimming and J lost 6 bases, with 13 bases between them. This CDR3 spans 13 amino acids. The CDR3 sequence: CASSGTRGSEQYF. CDR3 nucleotide sequence: TGCGCCAGCAGTGGCACCAGGGGAAGCGAGCAGTACTTC.

This chain connects TRBV7-9 to TRBJ1-2; D possibly corresponds to TRBD1 (6 bases). V gave up 1 base and J gave up 8 bases, with 11 bases separating them. The germline CDR1 and CDR2 sequences are SEHNR and FQNEAQ (reference sequence). This CDR3 contains 13 residues. The CDR3 is CASSLGQGSGYTF. CDR3 DNA: TGTGCCAGCAGCTTAGGGCAGGGGTCCGGCTACACCTTC.

This chain uses TRBV27 with TRBJ2-2; weak D call: TRBD2 (5 bases). Per germline, CDR1 MNHEY and CDR2 SMNVEV (reference sequence). This CDR3 region has 18 residues. Trimming removed 2 bases at V and 2 bases at J, with 18 bases between. The CDR3 DNA reads as TGTGCCAGCAGTTTAGCCCCTCCTATGCGGGTCAACACCGGGGAGCTGTTTTTT. It translates to CASSLAPPMRVNTGELFF.

CDR3 amino acids: CASSFLGPNEQYF. CDR3 nucleotides: TGTGCCAGCAGTTTCCTGGGCCCGAACGAGCAGTACTTC. This chain connects TRBV27 to TRBJ2-7; D is unresolved. V shed 3 bases and J shed 5 bases, with 11 bases lying between them. The CDR3 spans 13 residues. CDR1 and CDR2 from the germline V gene are MNHEY and SMNVEV (reference sequence).

The chain couples TRBV27 to TRBJ2-1; 7 bases align to TRBD1. Per germline, CDR1 MNHEY and CDR2 SMNVEV (reference sequence). This CDR3 contains 14 residues. The trim removed 4 bases at V and 4 bases at J, leaving 4 bases unmatched. The CDR3 protein is CASSSGQIYNEQFF. The CDR3, as DNA: TGTGCCAGCAGTTCGGGACAGATATACAATGAGCAGTTCTTC.

The gene calls are TRBV18 and TRBJ2-1, with 9 bases fitting TRBD1. The CDR3 contains 17 residues. Trimming removed 2 bases from V and 6 bases from J; junction bases left unmatched: 11. The germline gives CDR1 KGHSH, CDR2 LQKENI. CDR3 sequence reads: CASSPEGRDRVFNEQFF. The DNA for the CDR3 is TGTGCCAGCTCACCAGAGGGCCGGGACAGGGTATTCAATGAGCAGTTCTTC.

This sequence joins TRBV2 and TRBJ1-5; D ambiguous. CDR1 SNHLY and CDR2 FYNNEI come from the germline V gene. V lost 6 bases, J lost 0 bases, and 12 bases lay in between. CDR3 length equals 15 residues. The CDR3 DNA reads as TGTGCCAGCAGACTAGAGGGATATAGCAATCAGCCCCAGCATTTT. Amino acid sequence: CASRLEGYSNQPQHF.

V and J are TRBV18 and TRBJ1-2; TRBD1 might be the D (5 bases). V dropped 3 bases and J dropped 6 bases, with 8 bases sitting between them. Germline CDR1 reads KGHSH; CDR2 reads LQKENI. The CDR3 is 12 amino acids. As DNA, the CDR3 is TGTGCCAGCTCACCTCAGGGCGATGGCTACACCTTC. Encoded protein: CASSPQGDGYTF.

CDR3 nucleotide sequence: TGTGCCAGCAGTCTCCCGGAGGACAGGGGGCTTGAGCAGTACTTC. This encodes CASSLPEDRGLEQYF. The rearrangement links TRBV6-6 to TRBJ2-7, with 11 nucleotides matching TRBD1. The CDR3 covers 15 residues. V shed 5 bases, J shed 7 bases, and the junction held 10 bases outside the gene matches. Per the germline V gene, CDR1 is MNHNY and CDR2 is SVGAGI (reference sequence).

The CDR3 sequence is CASSYSQGLDTQYF. CDR3 coding DNA: TGTGCCAGCAGTTACTCTCAGGGGTTAGATACGCAGTATTTT. The rearrangement uses TRBV6-5 and TRBJ2-3; TRBD1 is a possible D gene (6 bases). The CDR3 spans 14 residues. The germline V gene has CDR1 MNHEY and CDR2 SVGAGI. Trimming removed 0 bases at V and 5 bases at J, with 9 bases between.